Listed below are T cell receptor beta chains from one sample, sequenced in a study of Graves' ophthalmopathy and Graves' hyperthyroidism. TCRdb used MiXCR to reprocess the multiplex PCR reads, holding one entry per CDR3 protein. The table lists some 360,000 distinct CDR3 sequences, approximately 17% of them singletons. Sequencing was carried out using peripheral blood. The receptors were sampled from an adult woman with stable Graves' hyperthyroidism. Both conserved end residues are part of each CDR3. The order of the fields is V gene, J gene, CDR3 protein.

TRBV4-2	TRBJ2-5	CASSQVDPSGRDETQYF
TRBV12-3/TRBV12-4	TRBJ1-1	CASSFETGAGTSTEAFF
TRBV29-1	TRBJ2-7	CSVAPGFGEQYF
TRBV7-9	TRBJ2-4	CASSLVEGGLNIQYF
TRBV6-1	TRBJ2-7	CASSLGPLYEQYF
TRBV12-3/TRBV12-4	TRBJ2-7	CASSPTAGPYEQYF
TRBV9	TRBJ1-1	CASSSGTGLSSAEAFF
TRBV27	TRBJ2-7	CASSPHLAGMYEQYF
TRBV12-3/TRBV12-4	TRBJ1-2	CASSFAGTGGVYGYTF
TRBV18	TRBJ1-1	CASSSGAANTEAFF
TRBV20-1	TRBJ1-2	CSALTDRGRHGYTF